The clone carrying this T cell receptor (beta chain) was detected once. A read error may produce the germline difference seen at one junction end. CDR1 is SSHAT, CDR2 FNYEAQ, per germline (reference sequence). The CDR3 runs 14 residues. This entry belongs to a study of control samples from healthy donors and cancer patients. Using immunoSEQ multiplex PCR, the repertoire was profiled, and TCRdb retains in-frame clones only, with some absent. The table has about 220,000 clones, around 94% seen once; the top ten hold less than 1.6%. This clonotype was sampled from a man aged 50 to 59 in good health. This chain links TRBV7-7 with TRBJ2-2; D is perhaps TRBD2 (6 bases). The sequenced sample consisted of blood. The CDR3 nucleotides are TGTGCTAGCAGCTCCTCAGCGGGCACCGGGGAGCTGTTTTTT. Amino acid sequence: CASSSSAGTGELFF.